These 16 T cell receptor beta chains were sequenced from one sample in a study of blood T cells in healthy people across ages. A sample-barcoded 5' primer and a J-beta primer mix were used in a second PCR of about 7 to 11 cycles. MiXCR, run by TCRdb on the 5' RACE reads, gives a single entry per CDR3 protein. This table holds 540,000 or so distinct CDR3 sequences, under 30% found once. These data were also filed under a second study, of T cells of mothers and their children.

Sequenced material: blood. Receptors originate from a boy between 10 and 17 years old in good health.

This chain joins TRBV11-2 and TRBJ1-3, with no clear D. The CDR3 has 12 amino acids. CDR1 and CDR2 (germline): SGHAT, FQNNGV. V lost 3 bases and J lost 5, with 5 bases in between. CDR3 DNA sequence: TGTGCCAGCAGCTTTTCTAGAAACACCATATATTTT. This codes for CASSFSRNTIYF. The whole variable domain, filled in from reference TRBV11-2 and TRBJ1-3, reads EAGVAQSPRYKIIEKRQSVAFWCNPISGHATLYWYQQILGQGPKLLIQFQNNGVVDDSQLPKDRFSAERLKGVDSTLKIQPAKLEDSAVYLCASSFSRNTIYFGEGSWLTVV.

This clonotype has more than one count but fewer than ten. The genes are TRBV9 and TRBJ1-1; no clear D. Germline lookup yields CDR1 SGDLS and CDR2 YYNGEE. Deletions cut 0 bases from V and 0 bases from J, with 9 bases between. This CDR3 has 15 residues. The CDR3 here is CASSVDPALNTEAFF. DNA for the CDR3: TGTGCCAGCAGCGTAGATCCGGCCTTGAACACTGAAGCTTTCTTT.

The chain carries TRBV10-3 and TRBJ2-1, with D perhaps TRBD2 (5 bases). The germline CDR1 and CDR2 sequences are ENHRY and SYGVKD. This CDR3 is 14 amino acids long. V was shortened by 8 bases and J by 4 bases, with 15 bases between the two germline ends. Here the CDR3 reads CAIAMGDEYNEQFF. For the CDR3, the DNA is TGTGCCATCGCTATGGGAGATGAGTACAATGAGCAGTTCTTC.

This chain connects TRBV18 to TRBJ2-7; the match to TRBD1 covers 9 bases. The length of the CDR3 is 14 residues. Germline assignment: CDR1 KGHSH and CDR2 LQKENI. The V gene end was trimmed by 3 bases and the J gene end by 5 bases; junction bases not matched to a gene: 5. Here the CDR3 DNA reads TGTGCCAGCTCACCCCGGGACAGGGACGACGAGCAGTACTTC. It translates to CASSPRDRDDEQYF.

This clonotype was found a few times. V is TRBV29-1 and J is TRBJ2-7, with 9 bases aligning to TRBD2. CDR1 and CDR2 from the germline V gene are SQVTM and ANQGSEA. The V and J ends lost 5 bases and 1 base, in that order; junction bases with no gene match: 6. The CDR3 is 14 amino acids. The DNA of the CDR3 is TGCAGCGTTATCCTAGCGGGAAAGTCCTACGAGCAGTACTTC. Encoded protein: CSVILAGKSYEQYF.

This clonotype was observed a handful of times. The gene calls are TRBV5-6 and TRBJ2-1, with TRBD1 as a possible D gene (5 bases). The V end lost 0 bases, the J end lost 4 bases, and 11 bases lay between the germline ends. CDR1 and CDR2 (germline): SGHDT, YYEEEE. CDR3 length: 15 amino acids. The DNA for the CDR3 is TGTGCCAGCAGCTTGGGGGGCGGCTTATACAATGAGCAGTTCTTC. Encoded protein: CASSLGGGLYNEQFF.

This clonotype was detected only a few times. This chain connects TRBV7-2 to TRBJ2-5, with TRBD1 matching over 7 bases. The end of the DNA aligns better with TRBJ2-7, so the J call may be wrong. There are 13 residues in the CDR3. Germline CDR1 SGHTA, CDR2 FQGNSA. CDR3 DNA: TGTGCCAGCAGACGACAGGGTACTTACGAGCAGTACTTC. Its protein is CASRRQGTYEQYF.

This clonotype was detected only a few times. This chain connects TRBV14 to TRBJ1-1, with no clear D. Germline-derived CDR1 and CDR2 are SGHDN and FVKESK. This CDR3 has 13 amino acids. V was cut by 4 bases and J by 6 bases, with 12 bases left in between. CDR3 residues: CASSPTGRPEAFF. CDR3 nucleotides: TGTGCCAGCAGCCCGACTGGTCGGCCTGAAGCTTTCTTT.

As for this clonotype: The junction departs from germline at one end; a sequencing error may be responsible. The V gene is TRBV7-9, the J gene TRBJ1-1; 8 bases fit TRBD1. The CDR3 sequence is 16 residues long. Germline lookup yields CDR1 SEHNR and CDR2 FQNEAQ (reference sequence). CDR3 loop: CASSRQGHGGGTEAFF. The CDR3 bases are TGTGCCAGCAGCCGACAGGGGCACGGGGGTGGTACTGAAGCCTTCTTT. Full variable domain (outside the CDR3, taken from reference TRBV7-9 and TRBJ1-1): DTGVSQNPRHKITKRGQNVTFRCDPISEHNRLYWYRQTLGQGPEFLTYFQNEAQLEKSRLLSDRFSAERPKGSFSTLEIQRTEQGDSAMYLCASSRQGHGGGTEAFFGQGTRLTVV.

This chain connects TRBV6-5 to TRBJ2-1; D might be TRBD1 or TRBD2, each matching 6 bases. The V gene lost 5 bases and the J gene lost 11 bases, with 10 bases spanning the gap. This CDR3 contains 11 residues. CDR1 and CDR2 from the germline V gene are MNHEY and SVGAGI. CDR3 in DNA: TGTGCCAGCAGTATAGGGGGGAAGCAGTTCTTC. It yields the protein CASSIGGKQFF.

This clonotype showed up just a few times. V gene TRBV6-5 combines with J gene TRBJ1-6; D remains unclear. In germline, CDR1 is MNHEY, CDR2 SVGAGI. V lost 2 bases to trimming and J lost 3 bases, with 11 bases between them. The length of the CDR3 is 16 residues. The CDR3 reads CASSYLAGDYNSPLHF. Here the CDR3 DNA reads TGTGCCAGCAGTTACCTGGCTGGGGACTATAATTCACCCCTCCACTTT.

This clonotype was observed a few times. The genes are TRBV20-1 and TRBJ2-3; 7 bases map to TRBD1. Unmatched junction bases numbered 7, after V lost 5 bases and J lost 5 bases. The CDR3 sequence is 13 residues long. The germline V gene has CDR1 DFQATT and CDR2 SNEGSKA (reference sequence). This chain's CDR3 is CSAGRQGLDTQYF. DNA of the CDR3: TGCAGTGCTGGTAGACAGGGCCTAGATACGCAGTATTTT.

The CDR3 bases are TGTGCCAGCAGTTTAGTCGGCAGGGGTGGCTACACCTTC. Its protein product is CASSLVGRGGYTF. The V and J genes are TRBV12-3 or TRBV12-4 and TRBJ1-2; maybe TRBD1 (6 bases). There are 13 residues in the CDR3. V was cut by 1 base and J by 7 bases, with 10 bases left in between.

This clonotype has more than one count but fewer than ten. The chain combines TRBV27 with TRBJ2-1, with 9 bases lining up with TRBD2. J gave up 0 bases and V 5 bases, and 5 bases lay outside the gene matches. Germline CDR1 is MNHEY and CDR2 is SMNVEV (reference sequence). This CDR3 is built from 16 residues. The CDR3 region is CASSDRSGSSYNEQFF. Here the CDR3 DNA reads TGTGCCAGCAGTGATCGTAGCGGGAGCTCCTACAATGAGCAGTTCTTC.

The J gene is TRBJ2-3, the V gene TRBV3-1, with D possibly TRBD2 on 5 matching bases. CDR3 size: 16 residues. V was trimmed by 4 bases and J by 0 bases, leaving 14 bases between them. The germline V gene encodes CDR1 LGHDT and CDR2 YNNKEL (reference sequence). For the CDR3, the DNA is TGTGCCAGCAGCCGTATGCGGGTTCCTAGCACAGATACGCAGTATTTT. Its translation is CASSRMRVPSTDTQYF.

V and J are TRBV28 and TRBJ2-7, with a possible D match to TRBD2 (7 bases). V was pared by 5 bases and J by 7 bases, with 12 bases between. Germline values: CDR1 MDHEN, CDR2 SYDVKM. This CDR3 has 12 amino acids. The CDR3 sequence: CASSEGGREQYF. In nucleotides, the CDR3 is TGTGCCAGCAGTGAGGGGGGGAGGGAGCAGTACTTC.